Following are 28 T cell receptor beta chains from one sample sequenced in a study of OX40 agonist ivuxolimab in advanced cancers. Profiling relied on immunoSEQ multiplex PCR, and the TCRdb table lists in-frame clones only, not all of them. This sample has 70,000 to 80,000 clones, with just over 85% found just once. The specimen was CD4+ or CD8+ T cells sorted from blood, collected in a trial of the OX40 agonist ivuxolimab. These receptor sequences come from an adult with an advanced solid tumor such as melanoma, head and neck, liver or kidney cancer.

V usage is TRBV28 and J usage is TRBJ1-2; 9 bases are a match to TRBD1. Germline loops: CDR1 MDHEN, CDR2 SYDVKM. J lost 8 bases, V lost 7 bases, and 11 bases had no gene match. The CDR3 contains 14 residues. Written as DNA, the CDR3 is TGTGCCAGCAATAGAGGGGACAGGGTGCGCGGCTACACCTTC. Amino acids: CASNRGDRVRGYTF.

This chain links TRBV10-3 with TRBJ2-1; 9 bases agree with TRBD1. The CDR3 is 15 residues long. CDR1 and CDR2 from the germline V gene are ENHRY and SYGVKD. With 6 bases clipped from V and 5 bases from J, the junction kept 8 bases outside the gene matches. The CDR3 spells CAISRQGGEHNEQFF. The CDR3, as DNA: TGTGCCATCAGCAGACAGGGGGGCGAGCACAATGAGCAGTTCTTC.

The chain recombines TRBV15 with TRBJ1-2; D is unclear. The V gene lost 8 bases and the J gene lost 0 bases, with 7 bases spanning the gap. CDR1 is LNHNV and CDR2 is YYDKDF in the germline V gene (reference sequence). This CDR3 is built from 12 residues. The CDR3 protein is CATAGTNYGYTF. The CDR3 nucleotides read TGTGCCACCGCGGGAACTAACTATGGCTACACCTTC.

CDR3 region: CASSLVPGTSNYGYTF. The DNA of the CDR3 is TGTGCCAGCAGCTTGGTTCCCGGGACCTCTAACTATGGCTACACCTTC. The chain joins TRBV5-6 to TRBJ1-2, with D possibly matching TRBD1 (5 bases). The germline V gene encodes CDR1 SGHDT and CDR2 YYEEEE. Between the trimmed V and J ends, which lost 0 bases and 0 bases, there was a span of 12 bases. CDR3 size: 16 residues.

The rearrangement links TRBV28 to TRBJ1-4; no firm D call. CDR3 length: 17 residues. Germline lookup yields CDR1 MDHEN and CDR2 SYDVKM. Between the trimmed V and J ends, which lost 2 bases and 8 bases, there was a span of 21 bases. DNA for the CDR3: TGTGCCAGCAGTTTAAAGTTTAGGGCTTCCTCGCCGGAAAAACTGTTTTTT. The encoded protein is CASSLKFRASSPEKLFF.

This chain joins TRBV7-3 and TRBJ2-1, with TRBD1 matching over 9 bases. CDR1 and CDR2 (germline): SGHTA, FQGTGA. The J segment lost 4 bases and the V segment lost 5 bases, leaving 6 bases of the junction unmatched. The CDR3 spans 15 residues. CDR3 DNA sequence: TGTGCCAGCAGCGATGGACAGGGGCTGTACAATGAGCAGTTCTTC. Amino acid sequence: CASSDGQGLYNEQFF.

J is TRBJ2-3 and V is TRBV6-6; D may be TRBD1 or TRBD2 (5 bases each). Germline V gives CDR1 MNHNY, CDR2 SVGAGI (reference sequence). With 6 bases removed from V and 8 bases from J, the gap between germline ends came to 15 bases. The CDR3 runs 13 residues. The CDR3 sequence is CASRRDDYGTQYF. The CDR3 DNA is TGTGCCAGCAGACGGGACGACTACGGTACGCAGTATTTT.

The CDR3 DNA follows: TGCGCCAGCACCCCGGACCTCCAAGTTCAAGAGACCCAGTACTTC. Translated: CASTPDLQVQETQYF. V is TRBV5-1 and J is TRBJ2-5; D unresolved. Germline CDR1 is SGHRS and CDR2 is YFSETQ. The CDR3 covers 15 residues. With 6 bases removed from V and 2 bases from J, the gap between germline ends came to 17 bases. The full variable domain, in which reference TRBV5-1 and TRBJ2-5 provide the parts outside the CDR3, is KAGVTQTPRYLIKTRGQQVTLSCSPISGHRSVSWYQQTPGQGLQFLFEYFSETQRNKGNFPGRFSGRQFSNSRSEMNVSTLELGDSALYLCASTPDLQVQETQYFGPGTRLLVL.

The chain uses TRBV21-1 and TRBJ2-7. TRBV21-1 represents a pseudogene. The CDR3 has 12 residues. CDR3 region: CASSKDRPGQQF. DNA for the CDR3: TGTGCCAGCAGCAAAGACAGACCCGGGCAACAATTC.

The gene calls are TRBV6-9 and TRBJ2-7; 7 bases are a match to TRBD2. The germline V gene has CDR1 MNHGY and CDR2 SVAAGI. This CDR3 is built from 13 residues. Germline trimming cut 6 bases from V and 2 bases from J; bases unmatched to any gene: 4. This CDR3 reads CASSRRGAYEQYF. The DNA for the CDR3 is TGTGCCAGCAGCCGCCGGGGGGCCTACGAGCAGTACTTC.

V is TRBV28 and J is TRBJ2-7; D is unclear. CDR1 MDHEN and CDR2 SYDVKM come from the germline V gene. The CDR3 contains 12 residues. Trimming stripped 3 bases from V and 6 bases from J, with 9 bases between. The CDR3 bases are TGTGCCAGCAGTTTTCGTCATCGCGAGCAGTACTTC. Translating gives CASSFRHREQYF.

The V gene is TRBV5-6, the J gene TRBJ2-7, with D perhaps matching TRBD1 or TRBD2 (6 bases each). Trimming took off 4 bases at V and 4 bases at J, with 15 bases between the two ends. This CDR3 is 14 amino acids long. In germline, CDR1 is SGHDT, CDR2 YYEEEE. The DNA of the CDR3 is TGTGCCAGCAGCCCCGCCGGGGGCGAATACGAGCAGTACTTC. Translating gives CASSPAGGEYEQYF.

This chain connects TRBV6-1 to TRBJ2-1; either TRBD1 or TRBD2 may fit D (5 bases each). Trimming stripped 6 bases from V and 8 bases from J, with 14 bases between. The germline gives CDR1 MNHNS, CDR2 SASEGT. This CDR3 has 13 amino acids. The CDR3 bases are TGTGCCAGCAGGGGGGTATACGGCGATGAGCAGTTCTTC. This sequence encodes CASRGVYGDEQFF.

V gene TRBV2 combines with J gene TRBJ2-2, with 9 bases aligning to TRBD2. The CDR3 totals 15 residues. The V and J ends lost 4 bases and 2 bases, in that order; junction bases with no gene match: 2. In germline, CDR1 is SNHLY, CDR2 FYNNEI. CDR3 sequence: CASSGSGSNTGELFF. The CDR3 DNA is TGTGCCAGCAGTGGTAGCGGGAGTAACACCGGGGAGCTGTTTTTT.

The chain recombines TRBV30 with TRBJ1-2, with D possibly TRBD1 on 5 matching bases. V lost 3 bases, J lost 7 bases, and 9 bases lay in between. The CDR3 has 11 amino acids. The germline CDR1 and CDR2 sequences are GTSNPN and SVGIG (reference sequence). Written as DNA, the CDR3 is TGTGCCTGGAGCCGGGGGGGTGGCTACACCTTC. This encodes CAWSRGGGYTF.

This rearrangement joins TRBV28 to TRBJ2-7; 11 nucleotides match TRBD1. There are 14 residues in the CDR3. After removal of 5 bases from V and 6 bases from J, the junction contained 6 bases not matched to a gene. The V gene's germline CDR1 is MDHEN and CDR2 SYDVKM. In DNA form, the CDR3 reads TGTGCCAGCAGTACAGGACAGGGGGCGACCGAGCAGTACTTC. Protein sequence: CASSTGQGATEQYF. The variable domain in full, completed from reference TRBV28 and TRBJ2-7, reads DVKVTQSSRYLVKRTGEKVFLECVQDMDHENMFWYRQDPGLGLRLIYFSYDVKMKEKGDIPEGYSVSREKKERFSLILESASTNQTSMYLCASSTGQGATEQYFGPGTRLTVT.

The chain recombines TRBV6-1 with TRBJ2-7, with D perhaps matching TRBD1 (5 bases). Looked up from germline, CDR1 is MNHNS and CDR2 is SASEGT. This CDR3 is 15 amino acids long. Trimming stripped 1 base from V and 5 bases from J, with 15 bases between. As DNA, the CDR3 is TGTGCCAGCAGTGAAGAATTGAGGACACTGCACGAGCAGTACTTC. Translated: CASSEELRTLHEQYF.

The chain recombines TRBV18 with TRBJ1-5; D is unresolved. V lost 3 bases, J lost 3 bases, and 12 bases lay in between. The CDR3 has 15 residues. CDR1 and CDR2 (germline): KGHSH, LQKENI. CDR3: CASSPLSGFNQPQHF. The CDR3 nucleotides are TGTGCCAGCTCACCCCTCTCCGGATTCAATCAGCCCCAGCATTTT.

The chain couples TRBV6-5 to TRBJ1-4, with 7 bases lining up with TRBD1. Germline values: CDR1 MNHEY, CDR2 SVGAGI. V trimming: 5 bases; J trimming: 5 bases; junction bases outside the gene matches: 8. This CDR3 is 15 amino acids long. In DNA form, the CDR3 reads TGTGCCAGCAGTAGATTGGACAGGATGAATGAAAAACTGTTTTTT. This gives the protein CASSRLDRMNEKLFF.

The J gene is TRBJ2-5, the V gene TRBV28; 8 nucleotides agree with TRBD1. The germline CDR1 and CDR2 sequences are MDHEN and SYDVKM. J lost 2 bases, V lost 6 bases, and 11 bases had no gene match. The length of the CDR3 is 16 residues. CDR3 amino acids: CASRSSGQARQETQYF. The CDR3 DNA reads as TGTGCCAGCAGATCCTCGGGACAGGCGAGGCAAGAGACCCAGTACTTC.

This clone has just one count. The V call is TRBV6-5, the J call TRBJ2-2; possibly TRBD1 for D (6 bases). The CDR3 runs to 15 residues. Trimming removed 7 bases from V and 4 bases from J, with 16 bases in between. Germline V gene lookup returns CDR1 MNHEY and CDR2 SVGAGI. This chain's CDR3 is CASTLWQGSTGELFF. Written as DNA, the CDR3 is TGTGCCAGCACTCTATGGCAGGGGAGCACCGGGGAGCTGTTTTTT.

This chain links TRBV9 with TRBJ2-6; D unresolved. The V and J ends lost 4 bases and 0 bases respectively, with 11 bases between them. Germline CDR1 SGDLS, CDR2 YYNGEE. CDR3 size: 16 residues. The CDR3 DNA follows: TGTGCCAGCAGCCCAAGAAGCCCCTCTGGGGCCAACGTCCTGACTTTC. Amino acid sequence: CASSPRSPSGANVLTF.

The V gene is TRBV18, the J gene TRBJ2-3; D is perhaps TRBD2 (5 bases). V shed 1 base and J shed 1 base, with 9 bases lying between them. This CDR3 is built from 15 residues. The germline V gene has CDR1 KGHSH and CDR2 LQKENI. CDR3 in amino acids: CASSPRGKGTDTQYF. The CDR3 DNA sequence: TGTGCCAGCTCACCACGAGGGAAGGGCACAGATACGCAGTATTTT.

The chain recombines TRBV6-5 with TRBJ1-4, with D hard to call. V lost 5 bases, J lost 4 bases, and 11 bases lay in between. The V gene's germline CDR1 is MNHEY and CDR2 SVGAGI. The CDR3 consists of 14 residues. The CDR3 here is CASSEGGFNEKLFF. In nucleotides, the CDR3 is TGTGCCAGCAGTGAAGGAGGCTTTAATGAAAAACTGTTTTTT.

This clone was counted a few times. V is TRBV21-1 and J is TRBJ2-7; TRBD2, as called in the table, went unchecked against the DNA. TRBV21-1 counts as a pseudogene. The CDR3 totals 22 residues. CDR3 in DNA: TGTGCCAGCAGCATTATGGGCGAGGACGGGACTAGCGGGATTGGGTTCTCCTACGAGCAGTACTTC. This sequence encodes CASSIMGEDGTSGIGFSYEQYF.

The gene calls are TRBV14 and TRBJ1-2; D is undetermined. CDR3 length: 13 amino acids. Trimming took off 2 bases at V and 4 bases at J, with 8 bases between the two ends. The germline V gene encodes CDR1 SGHDN and CDR2 FVKESK. The CDR3 reads CASSQLGPYGYTF. The DNA for the CDR3 is TGTGCCAGCAGCCAACTCGGGCCCTATGGCTACACCTTC.

The CDR3 DNA reads TGTGCCAGCAGCCCCCCCTCGGGGGGAGCCACCTACGAGCAGTACTTC. It codes for CASSPPSGGATYEQYF. V and J are TRBV7-8 and TRBJ2-7; 7 positions agree with TRBD2. The CDR3 has 16 residues. The germline gives CDR1 SGHVS, CDR2 FQNEAQ. Unmatched junction bases numbered 12, after V lost 5 bases and J lost 2 bases. Complete variable domain (other parts from reference TRBV7-8 and TRBJ2-7): GAGVSQSPRYKVAKRGQDVALRCDPISGHVSLFWYQQALGQGPEFLTYFQNEAQLDKSGLPSDRFFAERPEGSVSTLKIQRTQQEDSAVYLCASSPPSGGATYEQYFGPGTRLTVT.

V is TRBV25-1 and J is TRBJ1-4; 11 bases are a match to TRBD1. Germline CDR1 is MGHDK and CDR2 is SYGVNS. This CDR3 is 17 amino acids long. V lost 6 bases and J lost 8; bases outside the gene matches: 14. The CDR3 DNA sequence: TGTGCCAGCAGCGATAGTACCGGGACAGGGGGACAGGAAAAACTGTTTTTT. Its translation is CASSDSTGTGGQEKLFF.